This T cell receptor beta chain was documented in a study of T cells in Graves' hyperthyroidism and ophthalmopathy. Study results and caveats: Most thyroid clonotypes that were expanded above 0.001 also turned up in blood.

This clonotype turned up a few times. No antigen is known for it. Amplification of TCR beta CDR3 regions used RNA as the template. Carried out on the TCR CDR3, a first-round RT-PCR used the HTBI primer set. One entry per CDR3 protein results from TCRdb running MiXCR on the multiplex PCR reads. Of 450,000 to 550,000 distinct CDR3 sequences listed, around 22% are singletons. Clinical Activity Scores of at least 3, NOSPECS grades of at least 4 and durations under 3 months characterized ophthalmopathy patients. Researchers barred patients who had uncontrolled infection, other autoimmune disease, pregnancy or lactation. CDR1 is SQVTM, CDR2 ANQGSEA, per germline. The junction had 4 bases not matched to a gene; V was cut back by 3 bases and J by 7 bases. The CDR3 covers 13 residues.

The TCR originated in a woman in her 30s with Graves' ophthalmopathy. The J gene is TRBJ1-5, the V gene TRBV29-1, with TRBD1 matching 9 bases. Sequencing was done on a sample of blood. The CDR3 loop is CSVEVGQGQPQHF. For the CDR3, the DNA is TGCAGCGTTGAGGTGGGACAGGGCCAGCCCCAGCATTTT.